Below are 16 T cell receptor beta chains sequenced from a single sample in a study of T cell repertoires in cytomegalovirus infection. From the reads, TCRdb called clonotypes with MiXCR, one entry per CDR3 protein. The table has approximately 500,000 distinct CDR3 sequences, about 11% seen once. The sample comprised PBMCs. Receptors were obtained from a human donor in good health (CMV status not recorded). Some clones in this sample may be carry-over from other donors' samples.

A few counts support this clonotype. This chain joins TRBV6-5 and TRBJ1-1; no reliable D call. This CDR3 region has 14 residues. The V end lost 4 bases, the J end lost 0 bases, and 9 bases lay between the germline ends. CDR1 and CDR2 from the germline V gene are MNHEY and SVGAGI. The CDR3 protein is CASSWQNLNTEAFF. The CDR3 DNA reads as TGTGCCAGCAGTTGGCAGAATCTGAACACTGAAGCTTTCTTT.

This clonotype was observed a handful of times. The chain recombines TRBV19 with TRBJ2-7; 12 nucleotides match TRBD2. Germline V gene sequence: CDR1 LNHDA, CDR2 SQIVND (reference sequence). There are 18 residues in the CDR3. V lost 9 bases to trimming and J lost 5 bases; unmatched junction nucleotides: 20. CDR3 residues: CARLPRQERLAGVDEQYF. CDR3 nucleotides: TGTGCCAGGCTACCACGACAGGAGAGACTAGCGGGAGTGGACGAGCAGTACTTC.

The CDR3 region is CASREAGRETQYF. The DNA of the CDR3 is TGTGCCAGCAGGGAGGCCGGGAGGGAGACCCAGTACTTC. V is TRBV9 and J is TRBJ2-5; 7 bases line up with TRBD2. CDR1 is SGDLS and CDR2 is YYNGEE in the germline V gene. V lost 5 bases and J lost 5; bases outside the gene matches: 6. CDR3 length equals 13 residues.

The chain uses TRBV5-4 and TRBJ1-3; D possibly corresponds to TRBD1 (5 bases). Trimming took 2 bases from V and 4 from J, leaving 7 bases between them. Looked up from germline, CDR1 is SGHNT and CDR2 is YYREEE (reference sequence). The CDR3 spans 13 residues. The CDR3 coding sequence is TGTGCCAGCAGCTTCACAGGCGGAAACACCATATATTTT. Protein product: CASSFTGGNTIYF.

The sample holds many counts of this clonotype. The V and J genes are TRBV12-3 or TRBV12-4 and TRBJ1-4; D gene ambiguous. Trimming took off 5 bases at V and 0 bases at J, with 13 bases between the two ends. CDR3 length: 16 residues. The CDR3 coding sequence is TGTGCCAGCAGTCTGCACGGCTATGCAACTAATGAAAAACTGTTTTTT. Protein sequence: CASSLHGYATNEKLFF.

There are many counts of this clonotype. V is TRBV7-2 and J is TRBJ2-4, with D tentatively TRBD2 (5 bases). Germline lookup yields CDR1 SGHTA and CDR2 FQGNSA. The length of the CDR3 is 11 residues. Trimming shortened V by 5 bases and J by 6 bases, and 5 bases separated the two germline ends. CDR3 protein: CASSEGNIQYF. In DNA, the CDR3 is TGTGCCAGCAGCGAGGGAAACATTCAGTACTTC.

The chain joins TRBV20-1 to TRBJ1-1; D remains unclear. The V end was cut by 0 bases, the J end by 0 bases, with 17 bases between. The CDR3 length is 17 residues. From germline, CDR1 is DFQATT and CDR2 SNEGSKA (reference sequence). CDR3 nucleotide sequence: TGCAGTGCTAGAGATCGGAACCGGGCCCGCATGAACACTGAAGCTTTCTTT. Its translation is CSARDRNRARMNTEAFF.

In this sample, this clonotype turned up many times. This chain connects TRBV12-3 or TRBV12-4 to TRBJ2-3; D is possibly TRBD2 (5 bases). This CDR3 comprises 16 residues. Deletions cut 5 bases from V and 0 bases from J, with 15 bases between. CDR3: CASSLGSVLSTDTQYF. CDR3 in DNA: TGTGCCAGCAGTCTAGGGAGCGTTCTAAGCACAGATACGCAGTATTTT.

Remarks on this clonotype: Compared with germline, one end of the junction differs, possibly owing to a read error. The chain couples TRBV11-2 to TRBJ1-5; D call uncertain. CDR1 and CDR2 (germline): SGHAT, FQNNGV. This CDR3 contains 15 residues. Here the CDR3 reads CAGSLDGKSNQPQHF. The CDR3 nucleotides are TGTGCCGGCAGCTTAGATGGGAAAAGCAATCAGCCCCAGCATTTT. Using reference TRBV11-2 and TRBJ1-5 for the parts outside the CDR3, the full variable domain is EAGVAQSPRYKIIEKRQSVAFWCNPISGHATLYWYQQILGQGPKLLIQFQNNGVVDDSQLPKDRFSAERLKGVDSTLKIQPAKLEDSAVYLCAGSLDGKSNQPQHFGDGTRLSIL.

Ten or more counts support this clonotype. The CDR3 loop is CASSWPSQTINSPLHF. CDR3 sequence (DNA): TGTGCCAGCAGCTGGCCCAGCCAGACCATTAATTCACCCCTCCACTTT. This chain joins TRBV7-6 and TRBJ1-6; unclear D gene. The CDR3 runs 16 residues. Germline V gene lookup returns CDR1 SGHVS and CDR2 FNYEAQ. V lost 4 bases to trimming and J lost 6 bases, with 16 bases between them. Complete variable domain (other parts from reference TRBV7-6 and TRBJ1-6): GAGVSQSPRYKVTKRGQDVALRCDPISGHVSLYWYRQALGQGPEFLTYFNYEAQQDKSGLPNDRFSAERPEGSISTLTIQRTEQRDSAMYRCASSWPSQTINSPLHFGNGTRLTVT.

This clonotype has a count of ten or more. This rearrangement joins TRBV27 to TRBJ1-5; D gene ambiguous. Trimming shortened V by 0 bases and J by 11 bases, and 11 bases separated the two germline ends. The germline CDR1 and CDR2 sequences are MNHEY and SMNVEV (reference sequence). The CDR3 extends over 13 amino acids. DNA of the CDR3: TGTGCCAGCAGTTTATCCCCCGGTTGGTCCCAGCATTTT. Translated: CASSLSPGWSQHF.

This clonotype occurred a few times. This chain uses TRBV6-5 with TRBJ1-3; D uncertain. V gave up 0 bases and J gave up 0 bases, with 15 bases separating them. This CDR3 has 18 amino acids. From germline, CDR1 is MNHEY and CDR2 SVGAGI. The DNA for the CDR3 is TGTGCCAGCAGTTACTCGACCCACAAGCTGAGCTCTGGAAACACCATATATTTT. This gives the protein CASSYSTHKLSSGNTIYF.

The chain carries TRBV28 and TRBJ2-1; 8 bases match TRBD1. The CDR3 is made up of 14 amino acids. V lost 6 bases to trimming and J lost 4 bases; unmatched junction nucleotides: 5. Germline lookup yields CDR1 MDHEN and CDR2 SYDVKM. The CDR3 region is CASSPTGEYNEQFF. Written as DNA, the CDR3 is TGTGCCAGCAGCCCGACAGGGGAGTACAATGAGCAGTTCTTC.

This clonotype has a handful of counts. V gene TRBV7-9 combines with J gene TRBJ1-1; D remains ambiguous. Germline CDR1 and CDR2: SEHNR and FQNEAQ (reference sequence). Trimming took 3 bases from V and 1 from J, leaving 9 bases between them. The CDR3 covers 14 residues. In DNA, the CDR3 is TGTGCCAGCAGCTTTGGGGTCAGGAACACTGAAGCTTTCTTT. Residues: CASSFGVRNTEAFF.

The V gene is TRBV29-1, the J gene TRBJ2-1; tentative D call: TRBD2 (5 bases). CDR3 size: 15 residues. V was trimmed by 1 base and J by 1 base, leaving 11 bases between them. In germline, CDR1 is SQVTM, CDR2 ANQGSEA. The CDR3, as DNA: TGCAGCGTTGAAGCTCTAGCCCTATCCTACAATGAGCAGTTCTTC. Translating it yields CSVEALALSYNEQFF.

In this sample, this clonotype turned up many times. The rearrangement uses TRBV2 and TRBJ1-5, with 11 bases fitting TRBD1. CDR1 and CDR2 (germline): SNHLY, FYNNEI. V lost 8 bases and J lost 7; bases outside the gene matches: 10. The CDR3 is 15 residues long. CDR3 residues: CASSRDRGIQQPQHF. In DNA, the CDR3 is TGTGCCAGCTCCCGGGACAGGGGGATTCAACAGCCCCAGCATTTT. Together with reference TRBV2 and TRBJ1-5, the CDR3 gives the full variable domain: EPEVTQTPSHQVTQMGQEVILRCVPISNHLYFYWYRQILGQKVEFLVSFYNNEISEKSEIFDDQFSVERPDGSNFTLKIRSTKLEDSAMYFCASSRDRGIQQPQHFGDGTRLSIL.